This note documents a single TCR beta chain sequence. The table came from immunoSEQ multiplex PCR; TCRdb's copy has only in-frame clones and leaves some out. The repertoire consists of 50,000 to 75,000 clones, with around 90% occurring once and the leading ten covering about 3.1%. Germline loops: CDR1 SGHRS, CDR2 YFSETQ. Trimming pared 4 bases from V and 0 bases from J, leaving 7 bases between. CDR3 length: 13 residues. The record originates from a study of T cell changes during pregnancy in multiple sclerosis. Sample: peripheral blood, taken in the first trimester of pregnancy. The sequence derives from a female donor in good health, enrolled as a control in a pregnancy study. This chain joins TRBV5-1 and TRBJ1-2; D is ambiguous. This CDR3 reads CASSDTPNYGYTF. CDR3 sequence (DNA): TGCGCCAGCAGCGACACTCCTAACTATGGCTACACCTTC.